Listed below are T cell receptor beta chains from one sample, sequenced in a study of persistence of HIV-infected CD4 T cells. No antigens are known for them. The assay was immunoSEQ multiplex PCR, and TCRdb's table has in-frame clones only and misses some. The table records about 46,000 clones, approximately 90% of them present only once. The sequencing here drew on CD4+ T cells sorted from PBMCs after approximately 20-hour stimulation, taken from a patient who received antiretroviral therapy. These receptors came from an adult woman with HIV who was CMV-seropositive. CDR3s include the opening cysteine and the closing phenylalanine or tryptophan. The D gene is left open where the match is weak. Clone size is given for some rows only: seen once, a few or many times, or a class if the clone is expanded.

v_call	d_call	clone_size	j_call	cdr3_nt	cdr3_aa
TRBV6-2/TRBV6-3	TRBD2	NA	TRBJ2-3	TGTGCCAGCAGTAAAACGGGGGGGCCGACGGATACGCAGTATTTT	CASSKTGGPTDTQYF
TRBV7-2	NA	NA	TRBJ1-2	TGTGCCAGCAGGAATAGGGGGTTCGACTATGGCTACACCTTC	CASRNRGFDYGYTF
TRBV27	NA	NA	TRBJ1-5	TGTGCCAGCAGTCCAAGCAGGGGTAATCAGCCCCAGCATTTT	CASSPSRGNQPQHF
TRBV10-3	TRBD1	NA	TRBJ2-1	TGTGCCATCAGCGCCGACAGGGTAGAAACCTACAATGAGCAGTTCTTC	CAISADRVETYNEQFF
TRBV18	TRBD1	few	TRBJ1-1	TGTGCCAGCTCACCACCACAGGGGGCAGAAGCTTTCTTT	CASSPPQGAEAFF
TRBV7-2	TRBD1	NA	TRBJ2-7	TGTGCCAGCAGCCTCCTCCCACAGGGGCCCTACGAGCAGTACTTC	CASSLLPQGPYEQYF
TRBV24-1	TRBD1	NA	TRBJ2-1	TGTGCCACCAGGGGGACAGATTACAATGAGCAGTTCTTC	CATRGTDYNEQFF
TRBV4-3	NA	NA	TRBJ1-2	TGCGCCAGCAGCCAATATCAGGGCTCGGCTGGCTACACCTTC	CASSQYQGSAGYTF
TRBV6-1	NA	once	TRBJ2-3	TGTGCCAGCAGTGACCGGGACGGGAGCACAGATACGCAGTATTTT	CASSDRDGSTDTQYF
TRBV4-1	NA	NA	TRBJ1-1	TGCGCCAGCAGCCAAGAAGTGGGTCTGGCTTTCTTT	CASSQEVGLAFF
TRBV12-3/TRBV12-4	NA	NA	TRBJ2-7	TGTGCCAGCAGCCCAAGCGTCGGACCCTCTCACTTC	CASSPSVGPSHF
TRBV3-1/TRBV3-2	NA	few	TRBJ2-1	TGTGCCAGCAGCCAAGACGGAAGGGGTGTAGTAGGGGAGCAGTTCTTC	CASSQDGRGVVGEQFF
TRBV5-4	NA	NA	TRBJ1-6	TGTGCCAGCAGCCGGGGCGAGGGTCGGAATTCACCCCTCCACTTT	CASSRGEGRNSPLHF
TRBV2	NA	NA	TRBJ1-1	TGTGCCAGGGGGGGGACGAACACTGAAGCTTTCTTT	CARGGTNTEAFF
TRBV11-3	TRBD1	once	TRBJ1-6	TGTGCCAGCAGCCTGGGGGGCAGGGGGCGCCGTAATTCACCCCTCCACTTT	CASSLGGRGRRNSPLHF
TRBV18	TRBD1	NA	TRBJ2-1	TGTGCCAGCTCACCAGGGACAGGGGGCAATGAGCAGTTCTTC	CASSPGTGGNEQFF
TRBV6-1	NA	NA	TRBJ1-1	TGTGCCAGCAGTGAAGCGAGGAGGGGGTTGAACACTGAAGCTTTCTTT	CASSEARRGLNTEAFF
TRBV7-8	TRBD2	NA	TRBJ2-6	TGTGCCAGCAGCTTATTGGGGGGGGCTGGGGCCAACGTCCTGACTTTC	CASSLLGGAGANVLTF
TRBV28	TRBD1	NA	TRBJ1-5	TGTGCCAGCAGTTCGGTAGACCTGGGACAGCTTAGCAATCAGCCCCAGCATTTT	CASSSVDLGQLSNQPQHF
TRBV6-5	NA	NA	TRBJ1-2	TGTGCCAGCAGTTACTCGTGGGGGGTAGAGAGTGGCTACACCTTC	CASSYSWGVESGYTF
TRBV27	NA	once	TRBJ2-3	TGTGCCAGCAGTTTATTTGGTCTAGTCACAGATACGCAGTATTTT	CASSLFGLVTDTQYF
TRBV7-2	TRBD1	NA	TRBJ2-3	TGTGCCAGCAGTTCCATCCCCGGGACAGGGAACACAGATACGCAGTATTTT	CASSSIPGTGNTDTQYF
TRBV28	NA	NA	TRBJ1-2	TGTGCCACCCGCCGGGGCGATGTTTCGGGACTAAGCTATGGCTACACCTTC	CATRRGDVSGLSYGYTF
TRBV21-1	NA	NA	TRBJ1-4	TGTGCCAGCAGCCCAGACATTGGGACCGAAGAAAAACTGTTTTTT	CASSPDIGTEEKLFF